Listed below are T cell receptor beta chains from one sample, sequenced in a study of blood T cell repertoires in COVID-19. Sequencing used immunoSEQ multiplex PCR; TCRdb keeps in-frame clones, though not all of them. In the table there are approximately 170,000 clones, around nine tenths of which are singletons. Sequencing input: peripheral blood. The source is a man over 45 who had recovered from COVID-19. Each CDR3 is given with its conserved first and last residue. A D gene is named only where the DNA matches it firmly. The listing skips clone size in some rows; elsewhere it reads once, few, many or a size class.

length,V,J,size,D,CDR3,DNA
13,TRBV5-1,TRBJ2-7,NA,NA,CASSVDSYYEQYF,TGCGCCAGCAGCGTGGACAGTTACTACGAGCAGTACTTC
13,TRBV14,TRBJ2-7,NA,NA,CASSHSNRREQYF,TGTGCCAGCAGTCACTCTAACCGGCGGGAGCAGTACTTC
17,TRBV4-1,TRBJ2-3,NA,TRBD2,CASSQIGAGGPRDTQYF,TGCGCCAGCAGCCAAATTGGCGCGGGGGGGCCGAGGGATACGCAGTATTTT
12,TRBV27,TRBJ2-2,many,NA,CASSLDSGELFF,TGTGCCAGCAGTTTAGACTCCGGGGAGCTGTTTTTT
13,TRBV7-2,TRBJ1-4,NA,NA,CASSPGSNEKLFF,TGTGCCAGCAGCCCGGGGAGTAATGAAAAACTGTTTTTT
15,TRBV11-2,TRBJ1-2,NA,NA,CASSLNTVLRYGYTF,TGTGCCAGCAGCTTAAATACAGTACTTCGCTATGGCTACACCTTC
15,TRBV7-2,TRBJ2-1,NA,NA,CASSLARGTYNEQFF,TGTGCCAGCAGCTTAGCTCGGGGGACCTACAATGAGCAGTTCTTC
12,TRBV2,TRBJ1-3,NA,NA,CASRGDKHTIYF,TGTGCCAGCAGGGGGGACAAGCACACCATATATTTT
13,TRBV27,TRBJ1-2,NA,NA,CASRSSGASGYTF,TGTGCCAGCAGGTCATCAGGGGCCAGTGGCTACACCTTC
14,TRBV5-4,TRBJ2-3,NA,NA,CASRQDFSTDTQYF,TGTGCCAGCAGACAGGATTTTAGCACAGATACGCAGTATTTT
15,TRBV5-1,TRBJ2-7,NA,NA,CASSLFESGAREQYF,TGCGCCAGCAGCTTATTTGAGTCAGGGGCCCGGGAGCAGTACTTC
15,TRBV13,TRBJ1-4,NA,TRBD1,CASSQRTGTNEKLFF,TGTGCCAGCAGCCAGAGGACAGGAACAAATGAAAAACTGTTTTTT
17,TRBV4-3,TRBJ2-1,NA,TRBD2,CASSPGLALSSYNEQFF,TGCGCCAGCAGCCCTGGACTAGCGTTGAGCTCCTACAATGAGCAGTTCTTC
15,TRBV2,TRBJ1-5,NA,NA,CASTRRGPSNQPQHF,TGTGCCAGCACCAGACGTGGGCCTAGCAATCAGCCCCAGCATTTT
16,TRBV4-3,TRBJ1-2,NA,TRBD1,CASSQDGGQSPHGYTF,TGCGCCAGCAGCCAAGATGGGGGACAGAGTCCCCATGGCTACACCTTC
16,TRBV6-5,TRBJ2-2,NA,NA,CASSYGRGRPTGELFF,TGTGCCAGCAGTTATGGCAGGGGTAGACCCACCGGGGAGCTGTTTTTT
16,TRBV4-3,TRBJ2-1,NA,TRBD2,CASSQTAGGRNNEQFF,TGCGCCAGCAGCCAAACAGCGGGAGGGCGGAACAATGAGCAGTTCTTC
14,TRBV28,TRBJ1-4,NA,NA,CASSVLSLNEKLFF,TGTGCCAGCAGTGTTCTGTCTCTTAATGAAAAACTGTTTTTT